These 14 T cell receptor beta chains were all obtained from the same sample, sequenced in a study of T cells in Graves' hyperthyroidism and ophthalmopathy. Researchers took RNA transcripts and amplified the TCR beta CDR3 regions from them. Researchers ran a first-round RT-PCR on the TCR CDR3 using the HTBI primer set. TCRdb reprocessed the multiplex PCR reads with MiXCR, giving one entry per CDR3 protein. The sample contains fewer than 450,000 distinct CDR3 sequences, roughly a sixth of which appear only once. The sequenced sample was blood. These receptors all stem from a woman aged 25 to 45 with Graves' hyperthyroidism that later progressed to Graves' ophthalmopathy.

In this sample, this clonotype turned up many times. CDR3 sequence (DNA): TGTGCCAGCATTCTCGGACCGACCTTCGGGGAGACCCAGTACTTC. Amino acids: CASILGPTFGETQYF. The V call is TRBV2, the J call TRBJ2-5; D gene ambiguous. V lost 7 bases, J lost 5 bases, and 20 bases lay in between. Germline V gives CDR1 SNHLY, CDR2 FYNNEI. The CDR3 is made up of 15 amino acids. The variable domain in full, completed from reference TRBV2 and TRBJ2-5, reads EPEVTQTPSHQVTQMGQEVILRCVPISNHLYFYWYRQILGQKVEFLVSFYNNEISEKSEIFDDQFSVERPDGSNFTLKIRSTKLEDSAMYFCASILGPTFGETQYFGPGTRLLVL.

This clonotype has only a few counts. The chain carries TRBV10-3 and TRBJ1-1; D is ambiguous. Germline assignment: CDR1 ENHRY and CDR2 SYGVKD. The CDR3 has 11 residues. V shed 3 bases and J shed 2 bases, with 1 base lying between them. The CDR3 nucleotides are TGTGCCATCAGTGAAAACACTGAAGCTTTCTTT. Its translation is CAISENTEAFF.

Only a few counts were recorded for this clonotype. V gene TRBV19 combines with J gene TRBJ2-1; TRBD2 might be the D (5 bases). Trimming left V 3 bases short and J 8 bases short, with 17 bases between. CDR3 size: 15 residues. The V gene's germline CDR1 is LNHDA and CDR2 SQIVND (reference sequence). CDR3 amino acids: CASSMGGSDLYEQFF. The CDR3 DNA reads TGTGCCAGTAGTATGGGTGGGAGTGACCTTTATGAGCAGTTCTTC.

In this sample, this clonotype turned up many times. This sequence joins TRBV6-1 and TRBJ1-1; no clear D. Looked up from germline, CDR1 is MNHNS and CDR2 is SASEGT. V lost 6 bases and J lost 7, with 12 bases in between. There are 12 residues in the CDR3. In nucleotides, the CDR3 is TGTGCCAGCAGCTCCTTGACGTATGAAGCTTTCTTT. This sequence encodes CASSSLTYEAFF.

This clonotype appeared a few times. This may stem from a read error, because a much larger clone lies one nucleotide away. The CDR3 DNA sequence: TGCAGTGCTAGGGCAGGGGACACTGAAGCTTTCTTT. Protein: CSARAGDTEAFF. The chain links TRBV20-1 to TRBJ1-1, with D maybe TRBD1 (6 bases). This CDR3 comprises 12 residues. The germline CDR1 and CDR2 sequences are DFQATT and SNEGSKA (reference sequence). Between the trimmed V and J ends, which lost 3 bases and 3 bases, there was a span of 8 bases.

This clonotype showed up many times. This chain connects TRBV11-2 to TRBJ2-2; TRBD1 agrees at 12 bases. CDR3 length equals 18 residues. Trimming cost V 5 bases and J 3 bases; bases outside gene matches: 10. Germline loops: CDR1 SGHAT, CDR2 FQNNGV. The CDR3 DNA reads as TGTGCCAGCAGCACCCTCGGGACAGGGGGCTTGTACACCGGGGAGCTGTTTTTT. Translation: CASSTLGTGGLYTGELFF.

There are many counts of this clonotype. This chain uses TRBV27 with TRBJ2-1; 8 nucleotides match TRBD2. V lost 6 bases to trimming and J lost 10 bases; unmatched junction nucleotides: 11. The CDR3 has 14 amino acids. Looked up from germline, CDR1 is MNHEY and CDR2 is SMNVEV (reference sequence). The CDR3 DNA is TGTGCCAGCAGCCCGGGACTAGGGGGAGGGGAGCAGTTCTTC. This sequence encodes CASSPGLGGGEQFF.

This clonotype was seen a few times. The V and J genes are TRBV3-1 and TRBJ2-7, with 9 bases identical to TRBD1. CDR3 length: 15 residues. V was pared by 2 bases and J by 2 bases, with 4 bases of the junction left unmatched. The germline V gene has CDR1 LGHDT and CDR2 YNNKEL (reference sequence). The CDR3 DNA sequence: TGTGCCAGCAGCCAAACAGGGGGCTCCCCCTACGAGCAGTACTTC. Translation: CASSQTGGSPYEQYF.

This clonotype was recorded many times. The rearrangement joins TRBV19 to TRBJ2-2; no definite D call. The CDR3 has 13 amino acids. CDR1 and CDR2 from the germline V gene are LNHDA and SQIVND (reference sequence). V was shortened by 4 bases and J by 3 bases, with 6 bases between the two germline ends. DNA of the CDR3: TGTGCCAGTAGTACTGCATACACCGGGGAGCTGTTTTTT. It yields the protein CASSTAYTGELFF.

This chain links TRBV5-5 with TRBJ1-1, with D possibly matching TRBD1 (5 bases). The CDR3 spans 15 residues. Germline lookup yields CDR1 SGHKS and CDR2 YYEKEE (reference sequence). The ends were cut back, 3 bases at V and 0 bases at J, with 12 bases in the middle. The CDR3 DNA sequence: TGTGCCAGCAGCTACGACAGTCACATGAACACTGAAGCTTTCTTT. This translates into CASSYDSHMNTEAFF.

The chain uses TRBV20-1 and TRBJ2-3; 9 nucleotides align to TRBD2. Germline V lookup: CDR1 DFQATT, CDR2 SNEGSKA (reference sequence). The CDR3 spans 16 residues. Trimming removed 0 bases from V and 5 bases from J; junction bases left unmatched: 9. The CDR3 region is CSARDLAGGTLDTQYF. For the CDR3, the DNA is TGCAGTGCTAGAGATCTGGCGGGGGGGACGTTAGATACGCAGTATTTT.

This clonotype was picked up a small number of times. The chain uses TRBV19 and TRBJ2-7; D is unresolved. V lost 2 bases and J lost 4, with 15 bases in between. The CDR3 runs to 15 residues. Germline CDR1 is LNHDA and CDR2 is SQIVND (reference sequence). Here the CDR3 DNA reads TGTGCCAGTAGTATATCAGGTCGCCCCCAATACGAGCAGTACTTC. Encoded protein: CASSISGRPQYEQYF. The variable domain in full, completed from reference TRBV19 and TRBJ2-7, reads DGGITQSPKYLFRKEGQNVTLSCEQNLNHDAMYWYRQDPGQGLRLIYYSQIVNDFQKGDIAEGYSVSREKKESFPLTVTSAQKNPTAFYLCASSISGRPQYEQYFGPGTRLTVT.

Details on this clonotype: Just one base apart from a much larger clone, this may be a read error. The chain uses TRBV6-2 or TRBV6-3 and TRBJ2-5, with D possibly TRBD1 on 7 matching bases. Germline V gene sequence: CDR1 MNHEY, CDR2 SVGEGT. The CDR3 loop spans 17 amino acids. The V and J ends lost 4 bases and 0 bases respectively, with 18 bases between them. CDR3 nucleotide sequence: TGTGCCAGCAGTTGCTCGGCGGCGGGACAGAACCAAGAGACCCAGTACTTC. This encodes CASSCSAAGQNQETQYF.

The V and J genes are TRBV28 and TRBJ2-7; D is possibly TRBD1 or TRBD2 (5 bases each). V lost 6 bases to trimming and J lost 4 bases, with 28 bases between them. Germline V gene data show CDR1 as MDHEN and CDR2 as SYDVKM. The CDR3 is made up of 18 amino acids. The CDR3 sequence: CASSPLGPDRGAGYEQYF. In DNA, the CDR3 is TGTGCCAGCAGCCCCCTAGGCCCCGATAGAGGGGCGGGTTACGAGCAGTACTTC.